What follows describes a single TCR beta chain. Its antigen is still unknown. These data belong to a study of CD4+ T cells in melanoma. Findings and limits, study-wide: CD8+ T cell, macrophage and B cell function reportedly correlated with neoantigen-specific CD4+ T cells.

Sequencing was performed with immunoSEQ multiplex PCR; in TCRdb, only in-frame clones are kept and a portion is missing. The sample holds some 150,000 clones, 92% seen once. This clonotype originated in a human donor with melanoma.

CDR3 in amino acids: CASSTGVAEQFF. The CDR3 region has the DNA TGTGCCAGCAGTACAGGGGTGGCTGAGCAGTTCTTC. This rearrangement joins TRBV6-1 to TRBJ2-1, with TRBD1 matching 7 bases. CDR3 length equals 12 residues. Germline V gene sequence: CDR1 MNHNS, CDR2 SASEGT. V shed 5 bases, J shed 9 bases, and the junction held 4 bases outside the gene matches.